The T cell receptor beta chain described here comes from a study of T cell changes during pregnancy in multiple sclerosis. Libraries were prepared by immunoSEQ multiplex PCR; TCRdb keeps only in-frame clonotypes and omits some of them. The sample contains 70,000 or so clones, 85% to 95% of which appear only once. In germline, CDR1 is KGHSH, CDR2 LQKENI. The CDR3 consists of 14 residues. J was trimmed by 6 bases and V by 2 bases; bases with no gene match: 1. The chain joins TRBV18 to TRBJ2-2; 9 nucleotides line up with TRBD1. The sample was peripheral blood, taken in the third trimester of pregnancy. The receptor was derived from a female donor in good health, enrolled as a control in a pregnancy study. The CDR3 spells CASSPYRGPGELFF. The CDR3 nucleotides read TGTGCCAGCTCACCATACAGGGGGCCCGGGGAGCTGTTTTTT. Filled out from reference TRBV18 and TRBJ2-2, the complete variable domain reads NAGVMQNPRHLVRRRGQEARLRCSPMKGHSHVYWYRQLPEEGLKFMVYLQKENIIDESGMPKERFSAEFPKEGPSILRIQQVVRGDSAAYFCASSPYRGPGELFFGEGSRLTVL.